Below, one TCR beta chain is given with its context. The antigen this receptor binds is unknown. Base qualities are missing; no much larger clone stands one base away. This sample is part of a study of blood T cell repertoires in COVID-19 (TCRdb year 2020). Context from the whole study: Samples covering the acute and convalescent phases of COVID-19 were provided by collaborators in the United States, Italy and Spain. The prospective study material was composed of cDNA or gDNA derived from T cells, B-cell-depleted T cells, or PBMCs. Subjects who had been exposed to COVID-19, were actively infected with it, or had recovered from it provided the deeply sampled blood TCRbeta repertoires that made up the dataset. The repertoires were released in a freely available public database meant as a resource for research on the immune response to SARS-CoV-2. The samples were drawn from two sources: the first 160 participants of the ongoing ImmuneRACE study, and 950 to 1,500 subjects contributed by 6 global collaborators. A de-identified subject ID, COVID-19 status, age in years and sex were almost always included in the sample metadata. Where available, HLA class I and class II types were taken from metadata supplied by the sample provider and were not determined by assay-based typing.

Points the paper makes about the study in general: Clinical and demographic metadata were provided uncurated, with the amount varying by source and participant.

Collaborating institutions collected whole blood in K2EDTA tubes following their own protocols. For TCRbeta analysis, collaborators shipped samples as frozen whole blood, isolated PBMCs, or DNA extracted from either of those sample types. Sequences SNHLY (CDR1) and FYNNEI (CDR2) are obtained from the germline V gene. The V end loses 6 bases and the J end loses 5 bases, and a stretch of 11 bases separates them. The CDR3 holds 12 amino acids from the cysteine to the phenylalanine. The retained sequence is limited to the CDR3, 36 bases, with the frame set at the first base. The immunoSEQ Assay, a bias-controlled multiplex PCR, was used to amplify TCRbeta CDR3 regions from genomic DNA. For the original study's pipeline: The number of nucleated cells in each sample was estimated by amplification of reference gene primers within the assay. Sequence reads were collapsed and filtered to measure the absolute abundance of every unique TCRbeta CDR3 rearrangement. For each sample, productive Simpson clonality was calculated as the square root of Simpson's diversity index over productive rearrangements. TCRdb took over this immuneACCESS table, retaining in-frame rearrangements with V and J assigned. Such tables are incomplete; in checked studies, under half of the missing clones stem from an unresolved V gene, and the remainder is unexplained. V and J calls and clone size are given by that table; D and trimming were obtained from the DNA. This sample lists about 76,000 clones; around 86% were detected once. Jointly, the top ten make up around 12% of the sample.

Source material: peripheral blood. The chain links TRBV2 with TRBJ2-7; the D region possibly corresponds to TRBD2 (6 bases align). The source is a human donor in a cohort sampled during active COVID-19. In nucleotides, the sequence is TGTGCCAGCAGACTAGCCGTACACGAGCAGTACTTC. This encodes CASRLAVHEQYF.